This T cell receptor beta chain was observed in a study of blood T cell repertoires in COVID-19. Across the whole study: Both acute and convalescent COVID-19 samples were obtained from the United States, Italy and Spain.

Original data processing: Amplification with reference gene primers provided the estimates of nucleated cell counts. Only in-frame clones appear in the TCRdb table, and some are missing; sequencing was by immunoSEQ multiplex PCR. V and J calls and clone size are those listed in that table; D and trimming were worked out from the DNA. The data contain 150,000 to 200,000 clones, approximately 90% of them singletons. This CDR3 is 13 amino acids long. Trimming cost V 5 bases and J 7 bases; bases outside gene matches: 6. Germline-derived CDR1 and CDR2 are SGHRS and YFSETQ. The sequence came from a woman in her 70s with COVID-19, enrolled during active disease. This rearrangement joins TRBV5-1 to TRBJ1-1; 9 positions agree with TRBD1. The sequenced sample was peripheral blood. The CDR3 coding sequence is TGCGCCAGCAGAATCGGGGGACAGGGTGAAGCTTTCTTT. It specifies CASRIGGQGEAFF.